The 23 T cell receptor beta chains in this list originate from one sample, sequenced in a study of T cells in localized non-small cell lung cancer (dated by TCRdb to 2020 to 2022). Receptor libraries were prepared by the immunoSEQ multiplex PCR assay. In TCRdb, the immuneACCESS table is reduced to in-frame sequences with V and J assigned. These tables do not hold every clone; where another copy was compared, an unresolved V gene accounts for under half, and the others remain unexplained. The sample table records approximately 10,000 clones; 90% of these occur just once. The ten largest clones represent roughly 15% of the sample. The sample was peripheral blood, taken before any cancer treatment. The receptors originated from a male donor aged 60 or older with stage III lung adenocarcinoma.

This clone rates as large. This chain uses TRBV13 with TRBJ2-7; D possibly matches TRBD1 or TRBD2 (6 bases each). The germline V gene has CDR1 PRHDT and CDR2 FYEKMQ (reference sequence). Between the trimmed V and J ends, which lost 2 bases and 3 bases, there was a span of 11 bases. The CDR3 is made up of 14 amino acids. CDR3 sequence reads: CASSLRRGVYEQYF. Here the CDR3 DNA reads TGTGCCAGCAGCTTAAGGAGGGGGGTCTACGAGCAGTACTTC.

CDR3 sequence reads: CSVETPGHPSRYF. The CDR3 bases are TGCAGCGTTGAAACTCCGGGACACCCCTCAAGGTACTTC. The V gene is TRBV29-1, the J gene TRBJ2-5, with TRBD1 as a possible D gene (6 bases). Germline V gene sequence: CDR1 SQVTM, CDR2 ANQGSEA. The CDR3 loop spans 13 amino acids. Between the trimmed V and J ends, which lost 2 bases and 13 bases, there was a span of 20 bases.

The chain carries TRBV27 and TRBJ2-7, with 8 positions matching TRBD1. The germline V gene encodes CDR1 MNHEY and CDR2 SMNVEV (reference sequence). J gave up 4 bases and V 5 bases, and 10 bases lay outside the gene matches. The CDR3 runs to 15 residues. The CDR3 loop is CASSPHRDRRYEQYF. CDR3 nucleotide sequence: TGTGCCAGCAGTCCCCACCGGGACAGGAGGTACGAGCAGTACTTC.

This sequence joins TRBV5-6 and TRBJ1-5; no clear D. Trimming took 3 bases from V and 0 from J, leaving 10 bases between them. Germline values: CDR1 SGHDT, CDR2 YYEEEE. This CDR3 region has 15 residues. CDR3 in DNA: TGTGCCAGCAGCTCGCAGGAGGATAGCAATCAGCCCCAGCATTTT. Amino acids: CASSSQEDSNQPQHF.

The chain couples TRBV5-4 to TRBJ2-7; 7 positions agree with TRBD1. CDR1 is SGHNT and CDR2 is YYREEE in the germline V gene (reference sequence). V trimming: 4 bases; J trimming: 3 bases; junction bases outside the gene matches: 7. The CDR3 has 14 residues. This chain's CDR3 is CASSERQGRYEQYF. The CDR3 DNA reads TGTGCCAGCAGCGAAAGACAGGGTCGCTACGAGCAGTACTTC.

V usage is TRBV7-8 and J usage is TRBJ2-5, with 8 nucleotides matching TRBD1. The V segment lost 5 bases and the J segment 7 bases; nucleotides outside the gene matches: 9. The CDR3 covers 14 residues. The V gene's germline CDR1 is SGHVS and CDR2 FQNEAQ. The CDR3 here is CASSPKTGAGTQYF. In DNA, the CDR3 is TGTGCCAGCAGCCCCAAGACAGGGGCAGGGACCCAGTACTTC.

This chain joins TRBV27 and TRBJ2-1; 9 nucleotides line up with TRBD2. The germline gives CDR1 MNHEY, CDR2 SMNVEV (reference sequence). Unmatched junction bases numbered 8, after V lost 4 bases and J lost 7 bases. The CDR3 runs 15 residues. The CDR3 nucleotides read TGTGCCAGCAGTTCCCCGGCTAGCGGGAATAATGAGCAGTTCTTC. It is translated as CASSSPASGNNEQFF.

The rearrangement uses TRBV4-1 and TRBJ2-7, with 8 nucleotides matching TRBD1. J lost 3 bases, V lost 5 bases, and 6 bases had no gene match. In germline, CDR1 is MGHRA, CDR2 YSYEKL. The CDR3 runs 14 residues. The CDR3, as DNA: TGCGCCAGCAGCTCGGGACAGGTTAGCTACGAGCAGTACTTC. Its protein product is CASSSGQVSYEQYF.

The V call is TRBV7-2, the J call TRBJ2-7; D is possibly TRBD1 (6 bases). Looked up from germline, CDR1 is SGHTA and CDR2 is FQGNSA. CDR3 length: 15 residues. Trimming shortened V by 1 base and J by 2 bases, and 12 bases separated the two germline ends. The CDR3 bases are TGTGCCAGCAGCTTAGAAGGGGGTGAGACCTACGAGCAGTACTTC. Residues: CASSLEGGETYEQYF.

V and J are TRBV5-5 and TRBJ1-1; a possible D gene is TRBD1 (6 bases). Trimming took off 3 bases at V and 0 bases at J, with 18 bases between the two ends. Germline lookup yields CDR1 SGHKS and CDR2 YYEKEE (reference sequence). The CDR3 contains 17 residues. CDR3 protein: CASSYLRGRSLNTEAFF. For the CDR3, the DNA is TGTGCCAGCAGCTACCTGAGGGGGAGGTCTTTGAACACTGAAGCTTTCTTT.

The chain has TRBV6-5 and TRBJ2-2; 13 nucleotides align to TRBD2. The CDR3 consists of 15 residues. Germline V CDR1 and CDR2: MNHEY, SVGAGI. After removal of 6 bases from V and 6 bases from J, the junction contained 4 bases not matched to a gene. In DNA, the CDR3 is TGTGCCAGCAGATGGACTAGCGGGAGAGCCGGGGAGCTGTTTTTT. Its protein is CASRWTSGRAGELFF.

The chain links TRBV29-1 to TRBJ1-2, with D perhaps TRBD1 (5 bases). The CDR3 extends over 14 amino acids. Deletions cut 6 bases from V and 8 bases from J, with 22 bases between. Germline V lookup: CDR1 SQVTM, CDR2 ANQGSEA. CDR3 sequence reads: CSVPWPGRGGGYTF. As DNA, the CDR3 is TGCAGCGTCCCTTGGCCCGGACGGGGCGGCGGCTACACCTTC.

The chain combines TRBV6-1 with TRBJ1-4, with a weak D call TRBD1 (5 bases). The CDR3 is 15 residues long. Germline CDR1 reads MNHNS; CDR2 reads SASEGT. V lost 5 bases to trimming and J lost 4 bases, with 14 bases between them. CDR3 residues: CASSFSSDINEKLFF. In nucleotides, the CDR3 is TGTGCCAGCAGTTTTTCCTCGGACATTAATGAAAAACTGTTTTTT.

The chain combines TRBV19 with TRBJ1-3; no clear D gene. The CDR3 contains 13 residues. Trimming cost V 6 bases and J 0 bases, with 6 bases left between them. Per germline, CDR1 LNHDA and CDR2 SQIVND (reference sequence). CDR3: CASSPSSGNTIYF. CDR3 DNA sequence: TGTGCCAGTAGCCCGTCCTCTGGAAACACCATATATTTT.

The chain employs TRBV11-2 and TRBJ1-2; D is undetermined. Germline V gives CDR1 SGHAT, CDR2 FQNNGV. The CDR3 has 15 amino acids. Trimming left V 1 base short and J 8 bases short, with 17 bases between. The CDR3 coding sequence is TGTGCCAGCAGCTTAGGTGGAGGCCCCTCGAGAGGCTACACCTTC. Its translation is CASSLGGGPSRGYTF.

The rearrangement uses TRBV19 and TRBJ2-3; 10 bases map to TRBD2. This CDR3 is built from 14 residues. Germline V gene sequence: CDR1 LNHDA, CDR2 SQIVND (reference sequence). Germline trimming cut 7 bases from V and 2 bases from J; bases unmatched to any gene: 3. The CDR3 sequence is CASKTSGFTDTQYF. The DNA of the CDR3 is TGTGCCAGTAAGACTAGCGGGTTCACAGATACGCAGTATTTT.

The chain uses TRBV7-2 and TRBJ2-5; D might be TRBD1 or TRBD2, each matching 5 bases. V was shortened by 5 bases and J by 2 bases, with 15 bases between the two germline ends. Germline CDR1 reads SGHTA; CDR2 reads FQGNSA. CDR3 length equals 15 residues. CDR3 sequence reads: CASSASRAIQETQYF. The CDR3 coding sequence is TGTGCCAGCAGCGCTAGCAGGGCAATTCAAGAGACCCAGTACTTC.

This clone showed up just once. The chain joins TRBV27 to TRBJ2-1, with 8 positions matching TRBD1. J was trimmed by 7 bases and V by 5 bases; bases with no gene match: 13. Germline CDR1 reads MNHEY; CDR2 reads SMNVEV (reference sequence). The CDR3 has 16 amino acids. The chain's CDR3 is CASSPGFGQGLNEQFF. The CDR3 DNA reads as TGTGCCAGCAGTCCGGGGTTCGGACAGGGACTTAATGAGCAGTTCTTC.

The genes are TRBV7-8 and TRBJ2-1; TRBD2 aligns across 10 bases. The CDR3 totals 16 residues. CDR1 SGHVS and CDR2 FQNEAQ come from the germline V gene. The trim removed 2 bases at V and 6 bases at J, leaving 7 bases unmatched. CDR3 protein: CASSLLAGALSNEQFF. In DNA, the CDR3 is TGTGCCAGCAGCTTACTAGCGGGAGCTCTTTCCAATGAGCAGTTCTTC. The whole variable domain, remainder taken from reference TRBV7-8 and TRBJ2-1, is GAGVSQSPRYKVAKRGQDVALRCDPISGHVSLFWYQQALGQGPEFLTYFQNEAQLDKSGLPSDRFFAERPEGSVSTLKIQRTQQEDSAVYLCASSLLAGALSNEQFFGPGTRLTVL.

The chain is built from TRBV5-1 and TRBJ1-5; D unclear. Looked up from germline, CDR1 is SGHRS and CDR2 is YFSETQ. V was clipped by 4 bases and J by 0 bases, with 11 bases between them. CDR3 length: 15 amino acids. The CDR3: CASSPQPDSNQPQHF. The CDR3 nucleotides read TGCGCCAGCAGCCCCCAACCGGATAGCAATCAGCCCCAGCATTTT.

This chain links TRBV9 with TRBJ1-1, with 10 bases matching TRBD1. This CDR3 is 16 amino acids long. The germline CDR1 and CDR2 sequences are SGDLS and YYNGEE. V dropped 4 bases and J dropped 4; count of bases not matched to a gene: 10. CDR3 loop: CASSLGTGATGTEAFF. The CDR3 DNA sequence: TGTGCCAGCAGCCTTGGGACAGGGGCGACGGGCACTGAAGCTTTCTTT.

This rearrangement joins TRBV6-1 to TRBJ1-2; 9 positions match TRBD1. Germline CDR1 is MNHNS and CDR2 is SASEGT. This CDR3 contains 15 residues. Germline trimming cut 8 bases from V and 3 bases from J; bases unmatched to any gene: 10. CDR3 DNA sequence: TGTGCCAGCGATTTCAAGGGACAGGGATACTATGGCTACACCTTC. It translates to CASDFKGQGYYGYTF.

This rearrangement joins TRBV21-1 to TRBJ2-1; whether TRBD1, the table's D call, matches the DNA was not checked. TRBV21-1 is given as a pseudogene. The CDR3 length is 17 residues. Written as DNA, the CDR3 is TGTGCCAGCAGCAAAGGAAGGCCAGGCTGGTCCTACAATGAGCAGTTCTTC. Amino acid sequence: CASSKGRPGWSYNEQFF.